Listed below are T cell receptor beta chains from one sample, sequenced in a study of cytomegalovirus exposure and HLA in healthy donors. The assay was immunoSEQ multiplex PCR, and TCRdb's table has in-frame clones only and misses some. Here the sample spans roughly 120,000 clones, 86% being singletons. The sequencing sample was made of PBMCs. All receptors come from a man between 18 and 35 years old in good health and CMV-seronegative. Each CDR3 is given with its conserved first and last residue. Fields, in order: D gene, J gene, CDR3 length, V gene, clone size, CDR3 DNA, CDR3 protein. A D gene is named only where the DNA matches it firmly. Some rows have no size entry. The others give once, few or many, or a class for an expanded clone.

>TRBD2|TRBJ2-7|16|TRBV2|.
TGTGCCAGCAGTGTTGCTAGCGGGGGGACCTCCTACGAGCAGTACTTC
CASSVASGGTSYEQYF
>.|TRBJ2-7|10|TRBV29-1|.
TGCAGCGTTGTCGGGAGCGAGCAGTACTTC
CSVVGSEQYF
>TRBD2|TRBJ2-7|14|TRBV5-1|.
TGCGCCAGCAGCTCGACTAGCGGGCGCTACGAGCAGTACTTC
CASSSTSGRYEQYF
>.|TRBJ2-4|14|TRBV5-8|.
TGTGCCAGCAGCTTGGATCTTGCCAAAAACATTCAGTACTTC
CASSLDLAKNIQYF
>.|TRBJ1-6|15|TRBV19|.
TGTGCCAGTAGTATTGGGGCGGCCTATAATTCACCCCTCCACTTT
CASSIGAAYNSPLHF
>TRBD2|TRBJ2-2|19|TRBV7-6|.
TGTGCCAGCAGCTTAGATCAGCGGGAGGCCTTCCCAGGCACCGGGGAGCTGTTTTTT
CASSLDQREAFPGTGELFF
>TRBD1|TRBJ1-2|17|TRBV7-9|.
TGTGCCAGCAGCTTAGAGCAGACAGGGGCGGTCTACGATGGCTACACCTTC
CASSLEQTGAVYDGYTF
>TRBD1|TRBJ1-1|14|TRBV6-5|.
TGTGCCAGCAGTACAGGGGGCAGGAACACTGAAGCTTTCTTT
CASSTGGRNTEAFF
>.|TRBJ2-3|16|TRBV9|.
TGTGCCAGCAGTCCCTTGGGGGGTTCTGGCACAGATACGCAGTATTTT
CASSPLGGSGTDTQYF
>TRBD1|TRBJ2-7|16|TRBV19|.
TGTGCCAGTAGTAGAGGGGACAGGGGGGCCTCCTACGAGCAGTACTTC
CASSRGDRGASYEQYF
>TRBD2|TRBJ2-1|14|TRBV5-4|.
TGTGCCAGCAGGATTTCCGGGGGGGCTGATGAGCAGTTCTTC
CASRISGGADEQFF
>.|TRBJ2-7|14|TRBV19|.
TGTGCCAGTAGTATCGGACTCACCTCCTACGAGCAGTACTTC
CASSIGLTSYEQYF
>.|TRBJ1-4|12|TRBV29-1|once
TGCAGCGTTGAAGATCTAGGCGAAAAACTGTTTTTT
CSVEDLGEKLFF
>.|TRBJ2-2|14|TRBV5-6|.
TGTGCCAGCAGCATGGATGGCTTTACCGGGGAGCTGTTTTTT
CASSMDGFTGELFF
>TRBD1|TRBJ1-6|17|TRBV27|.
TGTGCCAGCAGTATCAAGACAGGGAGCTCCTATAATTCACCCCTCCACTTT
CASSIKTGSSYNSPLHF